This TCR beta chain was documented in a study of technical replicates of blood from a handful of donors. The CDR3 is 14 amino acids. Germline values: CDR1 SGHTA, CDR2 FQGNSA. Trimming pared 2 bases from V and 2 bases from J, leaving 9 bases between. Generated by immunoSEQ multiplex PCR, the TCRdb table keeps only in-frame clones and is missing some. This sample yields tens of thousands of clones, of which around nine tenths are seen a single time; under 6.5% belongs to the top ten. This rearrangement joins TRBV7-2 to TRBJ2-5; D not resolved. Sequencing was carried out using PBMCs. The TCR sequence derives from a human donor in good health. Some clones in this sample may be carry-over from other donors' samples. The CDR3: CASSLMLRQETQYF. In DNA form, the CDR3 reads TGTGCCAGCAGCTTAATGTTGAGGCAAGAGACCCAGTACTTC.